Listed below are T cell receptor beta chains from one sample, sequenced in a study of T-cell reconstitution after alpha-beta-depleted transplantation in children. TCRdb reanalysed the PCR reads using MiXCR and keeps one entry per CDR3 protein. In the table there are 350,000 to 450,000 distinct CDR3 sequences, roughly 14% of which are singletons. Sequencing used PBMCs, obtained from the stem cell graft. Receptors were obtained from a human donor who donated a stem cell graft to a child with Fanconi anemia. The CDR3 runs from the conserved cysteine through the conserved F or W. D genes are given only for firm matches. Some rows mark clone size as missing; the rest say once, few, many or name a class of expanded clone.

clone size	V gene	D gene	J gene	CDR3 length	CDR3 DNA	CDR3 protein
many	TRBV7-2	.	TRBJ2-7	15	TGTGCCAGCAGCTTAAGGGTCCGGGTCATGGGGGAGCAGTACTTC	CASSLRVRVMGEQYF
.	TRBV7-2	.	TRBJ2-1	15	TGTGCCAGCAGCGCCTTGGGGGCCAGGGGCGATGAGCAGTTCTTC	CASSALGARGDEQFF
many	TRBV4-2	.	TRBJ1-2	15	TGTGCCAGCAGCCAAGATATAACAACGAGGAATGGCTACACCTTC	CASSQDITTRNGYTF
few	TRBV20-1	.	TRBJ1-2	13	TGCAGTGCTAGACAGGGCGGTAACTATGGCTACACCTTC	CSARQGGNYGYTF
.	TRBV12-3/TRBV12-4	.	TRBJ1-1	16	TGTGCCAGCAGTTTGTCTACCGGGAGAGGGAACACTGAAGCTTTCTTT	CASSLSTGRGNTEAFF
few	TRBV7-6	.	TRBJ2-2	15	TGTGCCAGCAGCTTAGCCTCAAAGGGTGTCGGGGAGCTGTTTTTT	CASSLASKGVGELFF
many	TRBV29-1	.	TRBJ1-2	11	TGCAGCGTTGAAGAGGGAAGCGGCTACACCTTC	CSVEEGSGYTF
.	TRBV7-2	.	TRBJ2-2	14	TGTGCCAGCAGCCGGGGGACGTACACCGGGGAGCTGTTTTTT	CASSRGTYTGELFF
.	TRBV6-1	.	TRBJ2-3	15	TGTGCCAGCAGTGAAAGGGACACTATCACAGATACGCAGTATTTT	CASSERDTITDTQYF
.	TRBV7-2	.	TRBJ1-6	14	TGTGCCAGCAGCTCAGGCTCCTATAATTCACCCCTCCACTTT	CASSSGSYNSPLHF
few	TRBV20-1	.	TRBJ2-5	12	TGCAGTGCTAGAGATGACCAAGAGACCCAGTACTTC	CSARDDQETQYF
.	TRBV12-3/TRBV12-4	TRBD1	TRBJ2-1	15	TGTGCCAGCACCCGGGGGAGACAGGGGTATAATGAGCAGTTCTTC	CASTRGRQGYNEQFF
many	TRBV29-1	.	TRBJ2-1	14	TGCAGCGTTGTACAGGGTAGCTCCTACAATGAGCAGTTCTTC	CSVVQGSSYNEQFF
few	TRBV2	TRBD1	TRBJ1-1	17	TGTGCCAGCAGACCCAGGACAGGGCGAGGACGATTCACTGAAGCTTTCTTT	CASRPRTGRGRFTEAFF
few	TRBV29-1	.	TRBJ2-3	12	TGCAGCGTTGACCGGAGCGGGGATACGCAGTATTTT	CSVDRSGDTQYF
many	TRBV7-9	.	TRBJ1-2	13	TGTGCCAGCAGCCCTTCACAGGGTTTTGGCTACACCTTC	CASSPSQGFGYTF
many	TRBV5-1	TRBD1	TRBJ1-1	14	TGTGCCAGCAGTCTAGGTCAGGGGGCTACTGAAGCTTTCTTT	CASSLGQGATEAFF
.	TRBV18	.	TRBJ2-2	16	TGTGCCAGCTCGCCTCTCCGCAATCGGGACACCGGGGAGCTGTTTTTT	CASSPLRNRDTGELFF
.	TRBV4-3	.	TRBJ2-7	13	TGCGCCAGCAGCCAAGGTTTAGCCTACGAGCAGTACTTC	CASSQGLAYEQYF
many	TRBV6-1	.	TRBJ2-5	14	TGTGCCAGCAGTACCAACGGACAGCAAGAGACCCAGTACTTC	CASSTNGQQETQYF
.	TRBV12-3/TRBV12-4	TRBD1	TRBJ1-2	15	TGTGCCAGCAGTAATCCCGGGACAGCCCTCTATGGCTACACCTTC	CASSNPGTALYGYTF
.	TRBV7-8	.	TRBJ1-5	16	TGTGCCAGCAGCTTAATGGAGGCCTCTGGGTATCAGCCCCAGCATTTT	CASSLMEASGYQPQHF
few	TRBV20-1	.	TRBJ2-1	15	TGCAGTGCTACTAGGGGCAGGGCCGACTACAATGAGCAGTTCTTC	CSATRGRADYNEQFF
.	TRBV7-8	TRBD1	TRBJ2-1	13	TGTGCCAGCAGCTTCGACAGGGCGAGGGGGCAGTTCTTC	CASSFDRARGQFF
.	TRBV15	.	TRBJ2-4	15	TGTGCCACCAGCAGAGATGCGTCGGGGGTCCGCATTCAGTACTTC	CATSRDASGVRIQYF
.	TRBV28	.	TRBJ1-5	16	TGTGCCAGCAGTTTACTTGGGGGGACTAGCAATCAGCCCCAGCATTTT	CASSLLGGTSNQPQHF
.	TRBV10-3	TRBD1	TRBJ1-2	14	TGTGCCATCAGTGTGGGGACAGGCGGCTATGGCTACACCTTC	CAISVGTGGYGYTF
.	TRBV12-3/TRBV12-4	.	TRBJ1-5	14	TGTGCCAGCAGTAGATCTCAGGGGAATCAGCCCCAGCATTTT	CASSRSQGNQPQHF
.	TRBV10-3	.	TRBJ2-1	18	TGTGCCATCAGCTCAGGGGTTAAGGCATTCCGATCGGTCAATGAGCAGTTCTTC	CAISSGVKAFRSVNEQFF
.	TRBV7-8	TRBD1	TRBJ2-4	16	TGTGCCAGCAGCCCGGGGACAGCACTAGCCAAAAACATTCAGTACTTC	CASSPGTALAKNIQYF
few	TRBV2	.	TRBJ1-1	13	TGTGCCAGCAGTGGGCAGGTGAACACTGAAGCTTTCTTT	CASSGQVNTEAFF
few	TRBV6-1	TRBD2	TRBJ2-7	17	TGTGCCAGCAGTACCGGACTAGCGGCGGTGTCAACGGGGGAGCAGTACTTC	CASSTGLAAVSTGEQYF
many	TRBV12-3/TRBV12-4	.	TRBJ2-5	16	TGTGCCAGCAGTTTGGGAGACAGGAGCTTCGAGGAGACCCAGTACTTC	CASSLGDRSFEETQYF
.	TRBV5-1	TRBD1	TRBJ1-1	14	TGCGCCAGCAGCCCGGGACAGGGGGAGGCTGAAGCTTTCTTT	CASSPGQGEAEAFF